This entry lists 10 T cell receptor beta chains sequenced from one sample in a study of early T cells in non-severe SARS-CoV-2 infection. TCRdb re-derived calls from the 5' RACE reads in MiXCR, one entry per CDR3 protein. The sample has tens of thousands of distinct CDR3 sequences; around 15% are singletons. Sequenced input: whole blood. The receptor source for this set is an adult who was a healthcare worker with PCR-confirmed SARS-CoV-2 infection or an uninfected control (not recorded which).

This clonotype was recorded many times. This chain links TRBV29-1 with TRBJ1-2; D may be TRBD1 (6 bases). Germline CDR1 and CDR2: SQVTM and ANQGSEA. This CDR3 has 15 amino acids. Trimming removed 3 bases from V and 8 bases from J, with 22 bases in between. The CDR3 bases are TGCAGCGTTGATGCCGCAGGGGTAATAAGTGCAGGCTACACCTTC. Its translation: CSVDAAGVISAGYTF. Combining the CDR3 with reference TRBV29-1 and TRBJ1-2 gives the whole variable domain SAVISQKPSRDICQRGTSLTIQCQVDSQVTMMFWYRQQPGQSLTLIATANQGSEATYESGFVIDKFPISRPNLTFSTLTVSNMSPEDSSIYLCSVDAAGVISAGYTFGSGTRLTVV.

This chain links TRBV4-2 with TRBJ2-1; D remains unclear. V lost 3 bases, J lost 10 bases, and 13 bases lay in between. The CDR3 contains 13 residues. Germline loops: CDR1 LGHNA, CDR2 YNFKEQ. The CDR3 DNA reads TGTGCCAGCAGCCAGGGGAATAAGGACGAGCAGTTCTTC. It codes for CASSQGNKDEQFF.

This clonotype was observed a handful of times. The V and J genes are TRBV29-1 and TRBJ2-5; 7 bases are a match to TRBD2. Germline CDR1 reads SQVTM; CDR2 reads ANQGSEA. V lost 8 bases, J lost 5 bases, and 17 bases stayed unmatched. There are 15 residues in the CDR3. The CDR3 DNA reads as TGCAGCACCGCGGGACCCCACGGGAGGAGGGAGACCCAGTACTTC. It yields the protein CSTAGPHGRRETQYF.

This clonotype has just a few counts. The J gene is TRBJ2-3, the V gene TRBV12-3 or TRBV12-4; D gene ambiguous. The CDR3 runs to 16 residues. Trimming removed 5 bases from V and 0 bases from J, with 15 bases in between. The CDR3 DNA sequence: TGTGCCAGCAGTCCCCGACTGATCACTAGCACAGATACGCAGTATTTT. Amino acids: CASSPRLITSTDTQYF.

This clonotype has a handful of counts. J is TRBJ1-2 and V is TRBV27; the D is unclear. The ends were cut back, 6 bases at V and 2 bases at J, with 10 bases in the middle. There are 13 residues in the CDR3. From germline, CDR1 is MNHEY and CDR2 SMNVEV (reference sequence). CDR3 protein: CASRDGPNYGYTF. The CDR3 DNA follows: TGTGCCAGCAGGGACGGGCCGAACTATGGCTACACCTTC.

This clonotype was seen a handful of times. The chain carries TRBV27 and TRBJ2-4, with D tentatively TRBD1 or TRBD2 (6 bases each). Per the germline V gene, CDR1 is MNHEY and CDR2 is SMNVEV (reference sequence). Trimming removed 6 bases at V and 1 base at J, with 19 bases between. The CDR3 contains 17 residues. Here the CDR3 reads CASRPGRGGLAKNIQYF. The CDR3 region has the DNA TGTGCCAGCAGGCCGGGAAGAGGGGGGCTTGCCAAAAACATTCAGTACTTC.

This rearrangement joins TRBV5-4 to TRBJ1-6, with D possibly being TRBD1 (6 bases). Per the germline V gene, CDR1 is SGHNT and CDR2 is YYREEE (reference sequence). The CDR3 is 15 amino acids. V dropped 4 bases and J dropped 4 bases, with 12 bases sitting between them. CDR3 DNA sequence: TGTGCCAGCAGCGGCGGCCAGGGGTATAATTCACCCCTCCACTTT. It is translated as CASSGGQGYNSPLHF.

For the CDR3, the DNA is TGCAGTGCTCCCCGCGGGGGGCGGGTGAACACTGAAGCTTTCTTT. Protein: CSAPRGGRVNTEAFF. The chain carries TRBV20-1 and TRBJ1-1; TRBD1 is a possible D gene (6 bases). Germline CDR1 and CDR2: DFQATT and SNEGSKA (reference sequence). This CDR3 has 15 residues. The germline V and J ends were trimmed by 5 bases and 0 bases, with 16 bases remaining between them.

This clonotype appeared many times. The rearrangement uses TRBV27 and TRBJ2-1; possible D gene TRBD1, 6 bases. Germline CDR1 reads MNHEY; CDR2 reads SMNVEV (reference sequence). The CDR3 covers 16 residues. Trimming cost V 1 base and J 0 bases, with 10 bases left between them. DNA for the CDR3: TGTGCCAGCAGTTTATACGGACAGCGCTCCTACAATGAGCAGTTCTTC. It translates to CASSLYGQRSYNEQFF.

The rearrangement links TRBV29-1 to TRBJ2-2; 8 bases align to TRBD1. CDR1 and CDR2 from the germline V gene are SQVTM and ANQGSEA. The CDR3 loop spans 13 amino acids. Trimming cost V 4 bases and J 7 bases; bases outside gene matches: 5. This CDR3 is CSVADRAGGELFF. In nucleotides, the CDR3 is TGCAGCGTTGCGGACAGGGCAGGCGGGGAGCTGTTTTTT.